This entry concerns a single T cell receptor (beta chain). Its cognate antigen is unknown. These data originate in a study of shared clonotypes between healthy human individuals. In germline, CDR1 is SQVTM, CDR2 ANQGSEA. Trimming at V came to 5 bases and at J to 6 bases, leaving 3 bases not matched to a gene. The length of the CDR3 is 13 residues. Regarding the study as a whole: Larger richness was generally estimated for naive than memory subsets.

TCRdb keeps only in-frame clones here, not all; method: immunoSEQ multiplex PCR. The table lists roughly 1,500,000 clones, under 99% of them singletons. Healthy adults negative for HIV, lacking recent acute infections or vaccinations, served as donors. All participating donors were Caucasian adults from Nashville, Tennessee. The sample taken for sequencing was naive CD4+ T cells sorted from blood. This sample's subset: CD45RA+ positively selected. The TCR comes from a man aged 25 to 40 in good health. The J gene is TRBJ2-1, the V gene TRBV29-1; 11 bases line up with TRBD2. The CDR3 sequence: CSVTSGRGNEQFF. For the CDR3, the DNA is TGCAGCGTTACTAGCGGGAGAGGCAATGAGCAGTTCTTC.